The subject of this entry is one T cell receptor (beta chain). The assay was immunoSEQ multiplex PCR, and TCRdb's table has in-frame clones only and misses some. This sample yields roughly 100,000 clones, of which around four fifths are seen a single time; around 4.5% belongs to the top ten. This entry belongs to a study of blood T cell repertoires in COVID-19. Germline V gene lookup returns CDR1 SGHNT and CDR2 YYREEE (reference sequence). The trim removed 3 bases at V and 1 base at J, leaving 8 bases unmatched. The CDR3 runs to 16 residues. The rearrangement links TRBV5-4 to TRBJ2-3; 7 nucleotides match TRBD2. Input material: peripheral blood. This clonotype originated in a human donor in a cohort sampled during active COVID-19. For the CDR3, the DNA is TGTGCCAGCAGCTCCCCTCTGGCGGGGGGCACAGATACGCAGTATTTT. Its protein is CASSSPLAGGTDTQYF.